This TCR beta chain came from a study of cytomegalovirus exposure and HLA in healthy donors. Turning to the study itself: Around 200 million T cells yielded approximately 100 million unique TCR beta sequences, as an earlier analysis found.

The donors (healthy individuals) were bone marrow donors. Though nominally healthy at sampling, donors likely had unrecorded immune exposures. Use of 60 Vbeta and 13 Jbeta primers characterized the PCR. In the source study's methods: Later analysis identified approximately 88 million unique TCR beta chains, about 10 million shared. Method: immunoSEQ multiplex PCR; TCRdb's copy keeps in-frame clones and lacks some. V and J calls and clone size follow that table, whereas D and trimming were derived from the DNA. The profile shows fewer than 200,000 clones, 80% to 90% of them singletons. The TCR sequence derives from a young woman in good health and CMV-seronegative. Sequencing was done on a sample of PBMCs.

The CDR3 DNA sequence: TGTGCCAGCAGCCATGCCCTTACTACCTCTCCCCACACCGGGGAGCTGTTTTTT. This encodes CASSHALTTSPHTGELFF. The gene calls are TRBV4-2 and TRBJ2-2, with D uncertain. The CDR3 is 18 residues long. The germline V gene encodes CDR1 LGHNA and CDR2 YNFKEQ. V lost 3 bases to trimming and J lost 3 bases, with 20 bases between them.